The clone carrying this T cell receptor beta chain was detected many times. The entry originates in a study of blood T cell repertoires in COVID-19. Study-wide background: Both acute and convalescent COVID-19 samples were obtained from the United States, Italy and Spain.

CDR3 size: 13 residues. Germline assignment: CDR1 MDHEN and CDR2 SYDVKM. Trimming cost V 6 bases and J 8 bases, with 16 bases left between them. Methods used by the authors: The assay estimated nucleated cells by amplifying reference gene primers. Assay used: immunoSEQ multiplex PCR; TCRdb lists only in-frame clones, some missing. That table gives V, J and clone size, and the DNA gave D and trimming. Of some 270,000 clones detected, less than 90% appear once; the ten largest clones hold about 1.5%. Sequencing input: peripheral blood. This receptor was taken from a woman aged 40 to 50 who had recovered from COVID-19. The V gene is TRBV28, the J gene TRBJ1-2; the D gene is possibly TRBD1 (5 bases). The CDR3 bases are TGTGCCAGCAGGGACCAGGGATCGAGCGGCTACACCTTC. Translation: CASRDQGSSGYTF.